This is a list of T cell receptor beta chains from one sample in a study of cytomegalovirus exposure and HLA in healthy donors. The table came from immunoSEQ multiplex PCR; TCRdb's copy has only in-frame clones and leaves some out. The repertoire has about 150,000 clones, almost 75% of them found once; the top ten carry 5% to 6.5%. Sequenced material: PBMCs. The receptor set was obtained from a woman younger than 30 in good health and CMV-seropositive. Both conserved end residues are part of each CDR3. A D gene is named only where the DNA matches it firmly. A row's size may be missing; if present it is once, few, many or a size class.

D	size	length	V	J	CDR3	DNA
TRBD1	.	13	TRBV6-1	TRBJ1-2	CAIQRTGDYGYTF	TGTGCCATACAAAGGACAGGGGACTATGGCTACACCTTC
TRBD2	few	16	TRBV6-1	TRBJ2-5	CASSEAGAGVQETQYF	TGTGCCAGCAGTGAAGCGGGAGCGGGGGTCCAAGAGACCCAGTACTTC
TRBD2	.	15	TRBV27	TRBJ2-7	CASSFTSGVAYEQYF	TGTGCCAGCAGTTTCACTAGCGGGGTGGCGTACGAGCAGTACTTC
.	.	16	TRBV12-2	TRBJ1-6	CASRLAPGTADSPLHF	TGTGCAAGTCGCTTAGCCCCTGGGACAGCCGATTCACCCCTCCACTTT
TRBD2	.	15	TRBV2	TRBJ2-5	CASSEVAGAQETQYF	TGTGCCAGCAGTGAGGTAGCGGGGGCCCAAGAGACCCAGTACTTC
.	few	13	TRBV7-2	TRBJ2-7	CASSTQSSYEQYF	TGTGCCAGCAGTACACAGAGCTCCTACGAGCAGTACTTC
TRBD2	once	16	TRBV29-1	TRBJ2-1	CSVAEIREDWGNEQFF	TGCAGCGTTGCAGAAATTCGGGAGGATTGGGGCAATGAGCAGTTCTTC
TRBD1	.	15	TRBV4-1	TRBJ1-3	CASSQGGQGGNTIYF	TGCGCCAGCAGCCAAGGGGGTCAGGGGGGTAACACCATATATTTT
.	.	14	TRBV6-1	TRBJ1-5	CASSSDTGYQPQHF	TGTGCCAGCAGTTCCGATACAGGGTATCAGCCCCAGCATTTT
.	.	17	TRBV7-2	TRBJ2-2	CASSLVGGGIATGELFF	TGTGCCAGCAGCTTAGTGGGGGGGGGCATCGCCACCGGGGAGCTGTTTTTT